The clone carrying this T cell receptor beta chain was seen a few times. These data belong to a study of CD8+CD57+ T cells in acquired aplastic anemia. Researchers used genomic DNA as the template to profile TCR beta VDJ and CDR3. TCRdb re-analysed the reads in MiXCR, keeping a single row per CDR3 protein. The profile shows roughly 150,000 distinct CDR3 sequences, around half of them singletons. All sequencing subjects had displayed CD8+CD57+ cell expansion on flow cytometry. V shed 3 bases and J shed 5 bases, with 11 bases lying between them. Germline assignment: CDR1 ENHRY and CDR2 SYGVKD. The CDR3 has 15 residues.

The TCR originated in a human donor with aplastic anemia. Input material: sorted CD4+, CD8+, or CD8+CD57+ T cells (not recorded which) from PBMCs. V gene TRBV10-3 combines with J gene TRBJ1-6; D is possibly TRBD1 (6 bases). The CDR3 sequence: CAISEGGSDNSPLHF. The CDR3 DNA follows: TGTGCCATCAGTGAAGGGGGGTCAGATAATTCACCCCTCCACTTT.